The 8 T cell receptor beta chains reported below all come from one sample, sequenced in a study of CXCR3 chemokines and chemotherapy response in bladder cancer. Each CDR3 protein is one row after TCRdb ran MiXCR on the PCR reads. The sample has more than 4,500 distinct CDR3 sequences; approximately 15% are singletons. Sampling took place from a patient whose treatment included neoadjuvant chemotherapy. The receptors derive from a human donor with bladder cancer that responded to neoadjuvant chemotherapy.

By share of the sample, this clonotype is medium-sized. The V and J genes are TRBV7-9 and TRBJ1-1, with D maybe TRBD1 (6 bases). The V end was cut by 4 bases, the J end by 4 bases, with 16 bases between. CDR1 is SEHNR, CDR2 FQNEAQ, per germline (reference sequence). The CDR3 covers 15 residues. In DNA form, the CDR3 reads TGTGCCAGCAGCTCAGATCGGGGGCTAATCACTGAAGCTTTCTTT. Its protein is CASSSDRGLITEAFF. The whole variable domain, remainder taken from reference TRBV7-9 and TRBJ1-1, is DTGVSQNPRHKITKRGQNVTFRCDPISEHNRLYWYRQTLGQGPEFLTYFQNEAQLEKSRLLSDRFSAERPKGSFSTLEIQRTEQGDSAMYLCASSSDRGLITEAFFGQGTRLTVV.

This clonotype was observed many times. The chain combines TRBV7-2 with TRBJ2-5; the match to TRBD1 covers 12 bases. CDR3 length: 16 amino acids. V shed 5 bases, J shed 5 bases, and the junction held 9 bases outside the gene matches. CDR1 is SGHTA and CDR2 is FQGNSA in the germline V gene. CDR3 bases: TGTGCCAGCAGCGCAAACCGGGACAGGGGGCGGGAGACCCAGTACTTC. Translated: CASSANRDRGRETQYF.

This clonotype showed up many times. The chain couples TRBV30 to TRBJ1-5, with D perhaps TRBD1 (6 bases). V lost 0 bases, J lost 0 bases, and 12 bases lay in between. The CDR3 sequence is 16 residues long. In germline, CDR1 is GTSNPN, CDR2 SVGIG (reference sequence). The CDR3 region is CAWSVGHLNSNQPQHF. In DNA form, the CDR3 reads TGTGCCTGGAGTGTGGGACACCTGAATAGCAATCAGCCCCAGCATTTT.

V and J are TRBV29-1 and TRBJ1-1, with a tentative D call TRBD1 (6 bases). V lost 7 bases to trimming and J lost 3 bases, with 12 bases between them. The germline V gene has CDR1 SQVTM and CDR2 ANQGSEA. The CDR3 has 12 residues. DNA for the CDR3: TGCAGCGCTACCACAGGGTACACTGAAGCTTTCTTT. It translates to CSATTGYTEAFF.

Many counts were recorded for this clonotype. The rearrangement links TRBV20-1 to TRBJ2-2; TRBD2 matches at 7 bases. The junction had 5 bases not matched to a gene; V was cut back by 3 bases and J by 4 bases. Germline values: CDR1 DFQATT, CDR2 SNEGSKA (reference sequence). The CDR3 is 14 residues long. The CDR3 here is CSARPAGLTGELFF. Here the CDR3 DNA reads TGCAGTGCTAGGCCAGCGGGACTCACCGGGGAGCTGTTTTTT.

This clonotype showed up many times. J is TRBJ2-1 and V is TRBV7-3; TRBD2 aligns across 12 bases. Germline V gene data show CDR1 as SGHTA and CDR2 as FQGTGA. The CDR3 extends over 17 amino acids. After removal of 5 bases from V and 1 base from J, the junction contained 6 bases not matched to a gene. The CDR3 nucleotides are TGTGCCAGCAGCCCCTGGACTAGCGGGATGTCCTACAATGAGCAGTTCTTC. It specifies CASSPWTSGMSYNEQFF.

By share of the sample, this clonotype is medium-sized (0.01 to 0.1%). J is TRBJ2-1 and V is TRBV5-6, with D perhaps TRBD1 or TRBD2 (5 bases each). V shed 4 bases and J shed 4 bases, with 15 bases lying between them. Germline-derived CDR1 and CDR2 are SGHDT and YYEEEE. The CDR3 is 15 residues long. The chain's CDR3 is CASSTQGRLYNEQFF. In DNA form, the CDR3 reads TGTGCCAGCAGCACTCAGGGACGCCTTTACAATGAGCAGTTCTTC.

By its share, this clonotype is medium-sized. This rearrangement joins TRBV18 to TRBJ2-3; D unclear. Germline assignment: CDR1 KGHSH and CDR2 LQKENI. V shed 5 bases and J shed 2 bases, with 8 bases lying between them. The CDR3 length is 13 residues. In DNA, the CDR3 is TGTGCCAGCTCATCGGACGCCACAGATACGCAGTATTTT. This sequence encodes CASSSDATDTQYF.